These 16 T cell receptor beta chains were sequenced from one sample in a study of cytomegalovirus exposure and HLA in healthy donors (dated by TCRdb to the late 2010s). Library preparation was by the immunoSEQ multiplex PCR assay. For the multiplex PCR, a mixture combining 60 forward primers for TCR Vbeta segments and 13 reverse primers for TCR Jbeta segments was used. TCRdb retrieved this table from immuneACCESS and kept in-frame rearrangements only. Not all clones are present; in checked studies, unresolved V genes account for under half, and no reason is known for the remainder. The sample has fewer than 200,000 clones on record, roughly 84% of them singletons. The ten largest make up approximately 2% of the sample. Sequencing was done on a sample of PBMCs. The source is a young man in good health and CMV-seropositive.

V gene TRBV30 combines with J gene TRBJ2-1; D possibly corresponds to TRBD2 (5 bases). The CDR3 is 15 amino acids. Germline loops: CDR1 GTSNPN, CDR2 SVGIG (reference sequence). Trimming stripped 0 bases from V and 0 bases from J, with 9 bases between. CDR3 amino acids: CAWSVLGSSYNEQFF. CDR3 DNA: TGTGCCTGGAGTGTACTAGGGAGCTCCTACAATGAGCAGTTCTTC.

This chain uses TRBV6-1 with TRBJ2-2, with D possibly TRBD1 on 5 matching bases. V dropped 7 bases and J dropped 1 base, with 10 bases sitting between them. The CDR3 has 14 residues. Germline CDR1 MNHNS, CDR2 SASEGT. The CDR3 DNA is TGTGCCAGCATCACAGGCCTGAACACCGGGGAGCTGTTTTTT. As protein: CASITGLNTGELFF.

The sample holds one count of this clone. This chain links TRBV18 with TRBJ2-5, with TRBD2 matching 12 bases. J lost 5 bases, V lost 3 bases, and 7 bases had no gene match. The CDR3 covers 16 residues. Germline-derived CDR1 and CDR2 are KGHSH and LQKENI. The DNA of the CDR3 is TGTGCCAGCTCACCCCCCCTAGCGGGGGGGCGTGAGACCCAGTACTTC. This translates into CASSPPLAGGRETQYF.

The DNA for the CDR3 is TGTGCCAGCAGCTGGGGGGTCGGGTACAATGAGCAGTTCTTC. Protein sequence: CASSWGVGYNEQFF. This chain links TRBV7-3 with TRBJ2-1, with a tentative D call TRBD2 (6 bases). CDR3 length equals 14 residues. V was cut by 4 bases and J by 4 bases, with 11 bases left in between. The germline V gene has CDR1 SGHTA and CDR2 FQGTGA.

The chain carries TRBV27 and TRBJ2-7; 12 bases map to TRBD2. The V gene's germline CDR1 is MNHEY and CDR2 SMNVEV (reference sequence). The CDR3 spans 16 residues. J lost 0 bases, V lost 3 bases, and 3 bases had no gene match. The CDR3 bases are TGTGCCAGCAGTTTGACTAGCGGGGGACTCTCCTACGAGCAGTACTTC. This sequence encodes CASSLTSGGLSYEQYF.

The rearrangement links TRBV5-5 to TRBJ2-7; weak D call: TRBD1 (6 bases). The germline V gene encodes CDR1 SGHKS and CDR2 YYEKEE (reference sequence). This CDR3 contains 15 residues. V lost 0 bases to trimming and J lost 0 bases, with 10 bases between them. CDR3 region: CASSLGQVRSYEQYF. The CDR3 DNA sequence: TGTGCCAGCAGCTTGGGACAGGTCCGCTCCTACGAGCAGTACTTC.

The chain has TRBV5-1 and TRBJ1-4, with 8 bases aligning to TRBD1. The CDR3 loop spans 16 amino acids. The germline gives CDR1 SGHRS, CDR2 YFSETQ. V gave up 4 bases and J gave up 7 bases; unmatched junction bases: 12. The CDR3 region is CASSGGDRGSGEKLFF. The CDR3 nucleotides are TGCGCCAGCAGCGGGGGAGACAGGGGCAGCGGTGAAAAACTGTTTTTT.

This sequence joins TRBV5-6 and TRBJ1-2; D is perhaps TRBD1 (6 bases). The ends were cut back, 2 bases at V and 6 bases at J, with 14 bases in the middle. CDR1 SGHDT and CDR2 YYEEEE come from the germline V gene. CDR3 length: 14 amino acids. CDR3 in amino acids: CASSFSGGQNGYTF. The CDR3 region has the DNA TGTGCCAGCAGCTTTTCGGGGGGGCAAAATGGCTACACCTTC.

The chain employs TRBV25-1 and TRBJ1-5, with TRBD1 matching 8 bases. V trimming: 3 bases; J trimming: 4 bases; junction bases outside the gene matches: 5. The CDR3 extends over 15 amino acids. Looked up from germline, CDR1 is MGHDK and CDR2 is SYGVNS. As DNA, the CDR3 is TGTGCCAGCAGTGATACAGGGGGTGGAAATCAGCCCCAGCATTTT. Its translation: CASSDTGGGNQPQHF.

The chain has TRBV7-2 and TRBJ2-5, with a tentative D call TRBD2 (6 bases). The closer fit of TRBJ2-7 to the DNA end suggests the J call may be wrong. Germline CDR1 SGHTA, CDR2 FQGNSA. This CDR3 has 15 residues. The CDR3 bases are TGTGCCAGCAGCTCCAGACTAGATAGACGAGGCGAGCAGTACTTC. Translating gives CASSSRLDRRGEQYF.

This chain connects TRBV18 to TRBJ1-1; a possible D gene is TRBD1 (5 bases). Deletions cut 6 bases from V and 0 bases from J, with 11 bases between. CDR3 length: 14 residues. Germline CDR1 is KGHSH and CDR2 is LQKENI. The CDR3 region has the DNA TGTGCCAGCTCTCCGACAGAGATGAACACTGAAGCTTTCTTT. This translates into CASSPTEMNTEAFF.

This rearrangement joins TRBV13 to TRBJ2-2; D gene uncertain. The germline V and J ends were trimmed by 5 bases and 4 bases, with 5 bases remaining between them. The CDR3 consists of 12 residues. The germline gives CDR1 PRHDT, CDR2 FYEKMQ (reference sequence). The DNA of the CDR3 is TGTGCCAGCAGCCCGGTCACCGGGGAGCTGTTTTTT. Protein sequence: CASSPVTGELFF.

The V call is TRBV5-1, the J call TRBJ1-1, with 8 bases aligning to TRBD1. The CDR3 is 15 residues long. V lost 4 bases and J lost 4; bases outside the gene matches: 9. Germline V gives CDR1 SGHRS, CDR2 YFSETQ. CDR3 loop: CASSLNGQGPTEAFF. CDR3 DNA sequence: TGCGCCAGCAGCCTCAACGGACAGGGACCCACTGAAGCTTTCTTT.

The chain carries TRBV4-3 and TRBJ2-6, with 7 positions matching TRBD1. The trim removed 3 bases at V and 1 base at J, leaving 3 bases unmatched. Germline V CDR1 and CDR2: LGHNA, YSLEER. The CDR3 is 16 residues long. CDR3: CASSQLTGSGANVLTF. For the CDR3, the DNA is TGCGCCAGCAGCCAGCTGACAGGGTCTGGGGCCAACGTCCTGACTTTC.

The chain is built from TRBV5-6 and TRBJ2-2, with D possibly matching TRBD2 (6 bases). The germline V gene has CDR1 SGHDT and CDR2 YYEEEE. The CDR3 extends over 16 amino acids. V was shortened by 3 bases and J by 1 base, with 13 bases between the two germline ends. CDR3: CASSSGLVRNTGELFF. The CDR3 coding sequence is TGTGCCAGCAGCTCGGGACTCGTACGGAACACCGGGGAGCTGTTTTTT.

The count of this clone is one. The chain recombines TRBV19 with TRBJ1-2; D not certain. Germline CDR1 reads LNHDA; CDR2 reads SQIVND (reference sequence). CDR3 length: 14 residues. The V end lost 1 base, the J end lost 3 bases, and 9 bases lay between the germline ends. The CDR3: CASSIGPGYYGYTF. CDR3 DNA sequence: TGTGCCAGTAGTATAGGCCCAGGCTACTATGGCTACACCTTC. Full variable domain (missing parts from reference TRBV19 and TRBJ1-2): DGGITQSPKYLFRKEGQNVTLSCEQNLNHDAMYWYRQDPGQGLRLIYYSQIVNDFQKGDIAEGYSVSREKKESFPLTVTSAQKNPTAFYLCASSIGPGYYGYTFGSGTRLTVV.